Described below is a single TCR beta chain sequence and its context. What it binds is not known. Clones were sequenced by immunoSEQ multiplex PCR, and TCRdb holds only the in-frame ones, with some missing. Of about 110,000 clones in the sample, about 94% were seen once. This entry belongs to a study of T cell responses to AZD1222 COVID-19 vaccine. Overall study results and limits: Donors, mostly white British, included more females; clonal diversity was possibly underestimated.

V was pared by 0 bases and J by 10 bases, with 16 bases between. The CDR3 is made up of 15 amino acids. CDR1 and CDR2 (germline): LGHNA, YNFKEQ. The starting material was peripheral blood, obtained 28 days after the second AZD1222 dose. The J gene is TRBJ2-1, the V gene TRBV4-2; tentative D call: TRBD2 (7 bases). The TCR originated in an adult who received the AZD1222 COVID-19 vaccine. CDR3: CASSQEGGGESEQFF. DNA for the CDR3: TGTGCCAGCAGCCAAGAAGGAGGGGGGGAATCGGAGCAGTTCTTC.